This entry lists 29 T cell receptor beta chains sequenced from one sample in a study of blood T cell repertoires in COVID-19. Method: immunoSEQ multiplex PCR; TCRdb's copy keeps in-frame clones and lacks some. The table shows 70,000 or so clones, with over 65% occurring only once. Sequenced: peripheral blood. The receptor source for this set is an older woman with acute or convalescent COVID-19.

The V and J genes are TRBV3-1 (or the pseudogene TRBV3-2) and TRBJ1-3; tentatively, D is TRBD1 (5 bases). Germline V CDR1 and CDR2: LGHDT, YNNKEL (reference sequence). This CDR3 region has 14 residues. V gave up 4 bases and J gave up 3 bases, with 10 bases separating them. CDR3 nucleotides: TGTGCCAGCAGCCCTCTAGGGGTTGGAAACACCATATATTTT. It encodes CASSPLGVGNTIYF.

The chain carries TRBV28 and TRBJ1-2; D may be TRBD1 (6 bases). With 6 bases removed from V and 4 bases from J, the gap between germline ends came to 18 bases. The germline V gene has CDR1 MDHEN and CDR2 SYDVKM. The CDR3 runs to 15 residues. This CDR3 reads CASSSPGGASYGYTF. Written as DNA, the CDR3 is TGTGCCAGCAGCTCCCCGGGGGGGGCCAGCTATGGCTACACCTTC.

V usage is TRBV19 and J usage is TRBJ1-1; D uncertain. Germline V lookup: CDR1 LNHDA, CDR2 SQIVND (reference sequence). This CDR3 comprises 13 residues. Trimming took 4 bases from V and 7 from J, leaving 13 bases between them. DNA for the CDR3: TGTGCCAGTAGTAACGGTCCTTTCCTTGAAGCTTTCTTT. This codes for CASSNGPFLEAFF.

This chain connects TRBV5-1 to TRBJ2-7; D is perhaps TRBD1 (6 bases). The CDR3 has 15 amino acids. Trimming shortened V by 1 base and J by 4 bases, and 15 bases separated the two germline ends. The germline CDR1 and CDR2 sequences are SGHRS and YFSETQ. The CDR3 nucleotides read TGCGCCAGCAGCTTGAATCCCCAGGGGATGTACGAGCAGTACTTC. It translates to CASSLNPQGMYEQYF.

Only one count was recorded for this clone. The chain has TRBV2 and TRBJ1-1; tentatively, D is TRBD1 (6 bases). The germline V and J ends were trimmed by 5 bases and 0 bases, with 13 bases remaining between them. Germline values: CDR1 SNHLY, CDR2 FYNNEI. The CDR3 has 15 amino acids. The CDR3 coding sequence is TGTGCCAGCAGTCAGGGGTTAACAATGAACACTGAAGCTTTCTTT. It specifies CASSQGLTMNTEAFF.

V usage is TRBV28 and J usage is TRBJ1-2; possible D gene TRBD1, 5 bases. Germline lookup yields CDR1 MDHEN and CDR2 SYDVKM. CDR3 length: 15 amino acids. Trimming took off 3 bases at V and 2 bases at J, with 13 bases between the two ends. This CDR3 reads CASSLPQQVNYGYTF. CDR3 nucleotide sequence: TGTGCCAGCAGTTTGCCCCAACAGGTGAACTATGGCTACACCTTC.

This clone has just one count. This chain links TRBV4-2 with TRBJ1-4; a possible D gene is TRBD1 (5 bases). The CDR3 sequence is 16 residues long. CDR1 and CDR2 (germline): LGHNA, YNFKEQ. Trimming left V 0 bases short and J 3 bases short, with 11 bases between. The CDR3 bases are TGTGCCAGCAGCCAAGATGACGCGGGGGCTAATGAAAAACTGTTTTTT. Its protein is CASSQDDAGANEKLFF.

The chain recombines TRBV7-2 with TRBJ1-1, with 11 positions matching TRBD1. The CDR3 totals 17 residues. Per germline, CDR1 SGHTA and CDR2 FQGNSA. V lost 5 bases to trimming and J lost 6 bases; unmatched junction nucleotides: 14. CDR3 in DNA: TGTGCCAGCAGCCTCGACCGGGACAGGGGGTGGGGCGCTGAAGCTTTCTTT. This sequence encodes CASSLDRDRGWGAEAFF.

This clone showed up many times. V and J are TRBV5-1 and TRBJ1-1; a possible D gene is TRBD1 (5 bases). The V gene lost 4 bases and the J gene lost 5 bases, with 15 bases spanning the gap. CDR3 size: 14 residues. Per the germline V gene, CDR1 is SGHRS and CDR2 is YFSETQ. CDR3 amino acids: CASSPGLGDTEAFF. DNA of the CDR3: TGCGCCAGCAGCCCGGGACTTGGCGATACTGAAGCTTTCTTT.

The CDR3 reads CASTGGWNEQFF. Here the CDR3 DNA reads TGTGCCAGCACTGGGGGGTGGAATGAGCAGTTCTTC. The chain couples TRBV19 to TRBJ2-1; possibly TRBD2 for D (6 bases). In germline, CDR1 is LNHDA, CDR2 SQIVND (reference sequence). V was trimmed by 9 bases and J by 7 bases, leaving 13 bases between them. The CDR3 extends over 12 amino acids.

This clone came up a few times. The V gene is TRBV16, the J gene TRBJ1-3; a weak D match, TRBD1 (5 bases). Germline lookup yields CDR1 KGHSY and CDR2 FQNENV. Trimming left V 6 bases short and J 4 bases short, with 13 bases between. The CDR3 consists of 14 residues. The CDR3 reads CASSHQGSGNTIYF. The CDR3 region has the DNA TGTGCCAGCAGTCATCAGGGATCCGGAAACACCATATATTTT.

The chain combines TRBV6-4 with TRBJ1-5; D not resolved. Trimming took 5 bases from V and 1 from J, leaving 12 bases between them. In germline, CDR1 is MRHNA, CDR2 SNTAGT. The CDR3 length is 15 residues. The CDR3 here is CASSPQTGSNQPQHF. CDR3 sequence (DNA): TGTGCCAGCAGTCCCCAGACTGGGAGCAATCAGCCCCAGCATTTT.

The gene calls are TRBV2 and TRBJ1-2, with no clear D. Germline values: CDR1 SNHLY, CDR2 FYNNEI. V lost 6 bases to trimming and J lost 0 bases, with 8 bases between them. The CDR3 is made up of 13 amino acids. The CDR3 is CASRDTSNYGYTF. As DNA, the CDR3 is TGTGCCAGCAGAGACACCTCTAACTATGGCTACACCTTC.

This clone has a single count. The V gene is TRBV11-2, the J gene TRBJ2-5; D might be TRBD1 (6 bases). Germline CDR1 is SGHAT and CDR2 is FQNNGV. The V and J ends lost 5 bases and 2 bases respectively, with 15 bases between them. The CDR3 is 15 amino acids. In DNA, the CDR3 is TGTGCCAGCAGCCGGACCCTAGGACAGCAAGAGACCCAGTACTTC. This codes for CASSRTLGQQETQYF. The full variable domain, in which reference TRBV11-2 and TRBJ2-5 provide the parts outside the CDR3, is EAGVAQSPRYKIIEKRQSVAFWCNPISGHATLYWYQQILGQGPKLLIQFQNNGVVDDSQLPKDRFSAERLKGVDSTLKIQPAKLEDSAVYLCASSRTLGQQETQYFGPGTRLLVL.

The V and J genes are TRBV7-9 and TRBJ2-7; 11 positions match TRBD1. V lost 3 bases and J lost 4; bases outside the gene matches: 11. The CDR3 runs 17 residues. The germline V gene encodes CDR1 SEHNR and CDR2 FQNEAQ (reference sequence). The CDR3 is CASSLFHGTGGIYEQYF. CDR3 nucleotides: TGTGCCAGCAGCTTGTTCCATGGGACAGGGGGTATTTACGAGCAGTACTTC.

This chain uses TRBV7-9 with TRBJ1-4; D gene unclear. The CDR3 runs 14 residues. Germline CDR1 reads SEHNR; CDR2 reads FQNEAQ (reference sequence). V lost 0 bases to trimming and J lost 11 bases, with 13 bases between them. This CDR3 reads CASSLAAGRPKLFF. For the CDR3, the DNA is TGTGCCAGCAGCTTAGCGGCGGGCCGTCCCAAACTGTTTTTT.

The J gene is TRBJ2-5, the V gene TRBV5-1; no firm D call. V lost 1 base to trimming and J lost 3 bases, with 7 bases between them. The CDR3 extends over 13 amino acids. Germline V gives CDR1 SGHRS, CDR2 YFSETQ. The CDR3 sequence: CASSLTTKETQYF. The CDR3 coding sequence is TGCGCCAGCAGCTTGACAACTAAAGAGACCCAGTACTTC.

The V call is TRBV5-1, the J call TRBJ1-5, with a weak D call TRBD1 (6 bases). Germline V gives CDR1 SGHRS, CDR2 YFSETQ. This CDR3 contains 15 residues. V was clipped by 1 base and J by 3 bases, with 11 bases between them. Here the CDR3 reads CASSLSGGDNQPQHF. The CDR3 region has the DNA TGCGCCAGCAGCTTGAGCGGGGGCGACAATCAGCCCCAGCATTTT.

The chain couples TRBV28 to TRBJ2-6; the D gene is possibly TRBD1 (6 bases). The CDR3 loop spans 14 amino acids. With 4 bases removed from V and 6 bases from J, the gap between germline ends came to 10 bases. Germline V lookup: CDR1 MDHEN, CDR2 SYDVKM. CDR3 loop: CASSSGEKANVLTF. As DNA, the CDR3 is TGTGCCAGCAGTTCAGGGGAGAAGGCCAACGTCCTGACTTTC. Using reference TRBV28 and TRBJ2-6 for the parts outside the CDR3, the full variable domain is DVKVTQSSRYLVKRTGEKVFLECVQDMDHENMFWYRQDPGLGLRLIYFSYDVKMKEKGDIPEGYSVSREKKERFSLILESASTNQTSMYLCASSSGEKANVLTFGAGSRLTVL.

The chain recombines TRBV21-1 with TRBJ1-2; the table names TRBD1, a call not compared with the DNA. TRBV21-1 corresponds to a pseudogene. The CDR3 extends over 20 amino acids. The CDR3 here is CASSKRGRGHQYLNNYGYTF. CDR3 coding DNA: TGTGCCAGCAGCAAACGGGGTAGGGGGCACCAATACCTTAATAACTATGGCTACACCTTC.

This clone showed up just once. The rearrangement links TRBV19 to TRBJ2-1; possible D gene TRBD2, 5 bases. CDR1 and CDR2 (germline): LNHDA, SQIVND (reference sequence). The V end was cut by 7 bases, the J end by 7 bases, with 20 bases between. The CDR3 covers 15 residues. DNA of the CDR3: TGTGCCAGTAAAGCCTACTCCGACCGGGGTAATGAGCAGTTCTTC. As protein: CASKAYSDRGNEQFF.

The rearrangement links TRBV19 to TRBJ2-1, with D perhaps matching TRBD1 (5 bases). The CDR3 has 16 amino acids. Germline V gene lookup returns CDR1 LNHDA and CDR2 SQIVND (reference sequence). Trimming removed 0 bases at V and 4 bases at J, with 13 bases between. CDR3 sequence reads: CASSIDGAWGYNEQFF. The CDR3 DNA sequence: TGTGCCAGTAGTATAGATGGGGCTTGGGGATACAATGAGCAGTTCTTC.

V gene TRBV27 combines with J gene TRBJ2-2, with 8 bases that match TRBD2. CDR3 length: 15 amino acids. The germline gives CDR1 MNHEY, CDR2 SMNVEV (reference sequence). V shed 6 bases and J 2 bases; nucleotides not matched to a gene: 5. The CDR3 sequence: CASRLGTRNTGELFF. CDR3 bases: TGTGCCAGCAGATTGGGGACTAGAAACACCGGGGAGCTGTTTTTT.

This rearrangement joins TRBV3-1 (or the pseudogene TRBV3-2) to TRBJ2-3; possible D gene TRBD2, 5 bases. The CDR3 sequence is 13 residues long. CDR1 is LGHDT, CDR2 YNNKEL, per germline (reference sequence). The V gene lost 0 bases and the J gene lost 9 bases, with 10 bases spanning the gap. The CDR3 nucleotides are TGTGCCAGCAGCCAAGAACTAGTAGGAACGCAGTATTTT. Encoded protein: CASSQELVGTQYF.

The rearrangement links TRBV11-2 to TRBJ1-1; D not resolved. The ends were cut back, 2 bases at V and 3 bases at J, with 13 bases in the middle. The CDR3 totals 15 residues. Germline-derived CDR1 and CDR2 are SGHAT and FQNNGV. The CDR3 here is CASSLSGKVDTEAFF. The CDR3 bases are TGTGCCAGCAGCTTATCAGGAAAGGTTGACACTGAAGCTTTCTTT.

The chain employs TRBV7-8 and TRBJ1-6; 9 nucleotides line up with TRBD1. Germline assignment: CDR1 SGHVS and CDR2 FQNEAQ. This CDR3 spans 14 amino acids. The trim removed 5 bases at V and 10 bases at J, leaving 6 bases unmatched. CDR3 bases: TGTGCCAGCAGCAACCGGGACAGGGAATCACCCCTCCACTTT. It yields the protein CASSNRDRESPLHF.

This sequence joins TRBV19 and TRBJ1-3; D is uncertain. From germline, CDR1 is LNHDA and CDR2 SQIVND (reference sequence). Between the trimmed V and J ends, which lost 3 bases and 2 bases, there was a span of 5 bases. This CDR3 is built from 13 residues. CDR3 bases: TGTGCCAGTAGTATCGGGGCTGGAAACACCATATATTTT. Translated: CASSIGAGNTIYF.

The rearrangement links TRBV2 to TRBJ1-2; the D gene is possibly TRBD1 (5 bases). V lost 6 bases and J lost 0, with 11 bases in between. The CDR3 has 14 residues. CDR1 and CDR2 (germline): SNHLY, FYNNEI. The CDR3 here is CASRDTPANYGYTF. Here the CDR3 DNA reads TGTGCCAGCAGGGACACCCCCGCTAACTATGGCTACACCTTC.

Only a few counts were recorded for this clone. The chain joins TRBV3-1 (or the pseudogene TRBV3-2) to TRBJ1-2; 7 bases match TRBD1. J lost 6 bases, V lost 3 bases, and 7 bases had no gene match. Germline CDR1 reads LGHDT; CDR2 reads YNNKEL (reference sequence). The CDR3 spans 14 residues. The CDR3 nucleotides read TGTGCCAGCAGCCACTTCTGGGGACAGAATGGCTACACCTTC. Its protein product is CASSHFWGQNGYTF.